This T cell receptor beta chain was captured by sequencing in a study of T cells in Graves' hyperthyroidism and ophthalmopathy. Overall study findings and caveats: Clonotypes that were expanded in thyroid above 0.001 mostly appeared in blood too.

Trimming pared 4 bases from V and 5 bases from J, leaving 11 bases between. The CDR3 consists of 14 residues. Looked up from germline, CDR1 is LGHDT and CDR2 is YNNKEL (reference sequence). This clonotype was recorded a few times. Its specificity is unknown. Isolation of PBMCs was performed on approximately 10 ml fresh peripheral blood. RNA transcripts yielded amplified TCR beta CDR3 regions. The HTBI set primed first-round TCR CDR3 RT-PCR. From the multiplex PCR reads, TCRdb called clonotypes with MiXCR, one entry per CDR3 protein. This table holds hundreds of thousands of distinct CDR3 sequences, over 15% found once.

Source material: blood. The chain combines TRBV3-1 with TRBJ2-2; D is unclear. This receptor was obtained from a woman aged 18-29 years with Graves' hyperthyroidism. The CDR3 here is CASSRIRVTGELFF. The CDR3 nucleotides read TGTGCCAGCAGCCGAATTAGAGTTACCGGGGAGCTGTTTTTT.